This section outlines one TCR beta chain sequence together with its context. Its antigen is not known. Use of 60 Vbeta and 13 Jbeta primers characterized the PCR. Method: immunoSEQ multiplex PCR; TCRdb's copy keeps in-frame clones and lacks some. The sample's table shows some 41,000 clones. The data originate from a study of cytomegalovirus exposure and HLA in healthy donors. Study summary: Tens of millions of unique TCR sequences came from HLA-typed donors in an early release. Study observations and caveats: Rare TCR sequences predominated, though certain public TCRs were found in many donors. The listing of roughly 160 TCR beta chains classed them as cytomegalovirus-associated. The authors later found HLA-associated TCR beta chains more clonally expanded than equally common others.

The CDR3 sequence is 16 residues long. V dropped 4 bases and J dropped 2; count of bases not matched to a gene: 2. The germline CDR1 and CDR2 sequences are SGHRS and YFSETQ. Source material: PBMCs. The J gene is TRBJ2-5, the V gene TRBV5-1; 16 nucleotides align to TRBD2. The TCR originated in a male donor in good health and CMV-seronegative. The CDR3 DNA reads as TGCGCCAGCAGCCCGGGACTAGCGGGGGGGCAAGAGACCCAGTACTTC. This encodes CASSPGLAGGQETQYF.